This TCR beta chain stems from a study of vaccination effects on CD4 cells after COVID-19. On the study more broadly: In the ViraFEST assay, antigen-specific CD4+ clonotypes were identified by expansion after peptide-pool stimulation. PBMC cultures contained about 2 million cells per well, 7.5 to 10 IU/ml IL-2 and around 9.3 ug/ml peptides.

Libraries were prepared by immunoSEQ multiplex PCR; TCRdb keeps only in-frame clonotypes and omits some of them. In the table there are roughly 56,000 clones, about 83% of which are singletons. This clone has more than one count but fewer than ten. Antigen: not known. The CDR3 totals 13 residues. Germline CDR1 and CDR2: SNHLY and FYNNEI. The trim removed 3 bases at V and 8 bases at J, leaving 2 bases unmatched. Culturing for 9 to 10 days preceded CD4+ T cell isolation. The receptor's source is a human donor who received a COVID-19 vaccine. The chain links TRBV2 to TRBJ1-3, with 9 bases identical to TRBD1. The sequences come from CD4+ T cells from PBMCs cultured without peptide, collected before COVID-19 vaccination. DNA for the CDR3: TGTGCCAGCAGTGATAACAGGGGGCACACCATATATTTT. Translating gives CASSDNRGHTIYF.